These 4 T cell receptor beta chains came from one sample sequenced in a study of blood T cell repertoires in COVID-19. TCRdb keeps only in-frame clones here, not all; method: immunoSEQ multiplex PCR. The sample records about 200,000 clones, about 88% being singletons. The source material was peripheral blood. The receptors here all came from a woman aged 40-49 years who had recovered from COVID-19.

J is TRBJ2-6 and V is TRBV27; the D gene is possibly TRBD2 (5 bases). The CDR3 covers 18 residues. V was shortened by 6 bases and J by 1 base, with 19 bases between the two germline ends. Germline V gives CDR1 MNHEY, CDR2 SMNVEV (reference sequence). CDR3 protein: CASSLDGGDASGANVLTF. The CDR3 DNA reads TGTGCCAGCAGCCTGGACGGAGGCGACGCATCTGGGGCCAACGTCCTGACTTTC. The full variable domain, with the rest looked up from reference TRBV27 and TRBJ2-6, is EAQVTQNPRYLITVTGKKLTVTCSQNMNHEYMSWYRQDPGLGLRQIYYSMNVEVTDKGDVPEGYKVSRKEKRNFPLILESPSPNQTSLYFCASSLDGGDASGANVLTFGAGSRLTVL.

The chain links TRBV6-4 to TRBJ1-1; 8 positions match TRBD1. The junction had 8 bases not matched to a gene; V was cut back by 2 bases and J by 0 bases. The germline CDR1 and CDR2 sequences are MRHNA and SNTAGT. The CDR3 runs to 17 residues. The CDR3 DNA sequence: TGTGCCAGCAGTGACGGTCCAGGGGGCTCTGTGAACACTGAAGCTTTCTTT. This codes for CASSDGPGGSVNTEAFF.

V gene TRBV12-5 combines with J gene TRBJ2-1; 12 nucleotides agree with TRBD2. CDR1 and CDR2 from the germline V gene are LGHNT and FRNRAP. J gave up 6 bases and V 6 bases, and 9 bases lay outside the gene matches. CDR3 length: 16 amino acids. The CDR3 DNA reads TGTGCTAGTGGCCCCAGGGGACTAGCGGGCATCAATGAGCAGTTCTTC. Its translation is CASGPRGLAGINEQFF.

This chain links TRBV24-1 with TRBJ2-7, with 11 bases that match TRBD1. J gave up 7 bases and V 3 bases, and 7 bases lay outside the gene matches. The CDR3 is 15 amino acids. Germline assignment: CDR1 KGHDR and CDR2 SFDVKD. CDR3 sequence: CATSDGGQGAEEQYF. CDR3 sequence (DNA): TGTGCCACCAGTGATGGAGGACAGGGGGCGGAAGAGCAGTACTTC.